Below, one T cell receptor (beta chain) is given with its context. Its antigen is still unknown. These data come from a study of T cells after yellow fever vaccination. At the level of the study: Fractions containing few cells were prepared with SMART-Seq v4 Ultra Low Input.

The germline CDR1 and CDR2 sequences are SGHNT and YYREEE (reference sequence). V was pared by 2 bases and J by 10 bases, with 19 bases between. The CDR3 runs to 14 residues. It was through 5'RACE template switching that TCR cDNA was made, with a universal primer site and UMIs added. One entry per CDR3 protein, called by TCRdb with MiXCR from the 5' RACE reads. The sample has 250,000 to 400,000 distinct CDR3 sequences, 3.5% to 4.5% seen once. Study-wide results and caveats: Highly abundant clonotypes carried over from the bulk population could end up in FACS-sorted repertoires as contaminants.

The chain links TRBV5-4 to TRBJ2-7; the D is unclear. The TCR originated in a man aged 18 to 30 who received the YFV17D yellow fever vaccine. Sequencing used PBMCs, obtained 15 days after the yellow fever booster vaccination. For the CDR3, the DNA is TGTGCCAGCAGCTTATCTATCGGGCGAGGCGGTCAGTACTTC. Protein: CASSLSIGRGGQYF.